This entry lists 27 T cell receptor beta chains sequenced from one sample in a study of cytomegalovirus exposure and HLA in healthy donors (dated by TCRdb to about 2017). Libraries were built with the immunoSEQ multiplex PCR assay. For the multiplex PCR, a mixture combining 60 forward primers for TCR Vbeta segments and 13 reverse primers for TCR Jbeta segments was used. The clones in this table, taken by TCRdb from immuneACCESS, are in-frame only. Not every clone is retained; where verified, under half of the shortfall comes from an unresolved V gene, and the cause of the rest is unknown. For this sample there are more than 90,000 clones; under 85% appear just once. The top ten clones comprise 2% to 2.5% of the sample. The sequencing input was PBMCs. These receptors all come from a man in his forties or fifties in good health and CMV-seronegative.

The V and J genes are TRBV5-1 and TRBJ2-1, with 10 bases aligning to TRBD2. The CDR3 runs to 17 residues. CDR1 is SGHRS and CDR2 is YFSETQ in the germline V gene. With V trimmed by 0 bases and J by 9 bases, 12 bases remained unmatched. DNA of the CDR3: TGCGCCAGCAGCTTGGTTAATGATCAGCGGGGGGGGAGTGAGCAGTTCTTC. It specifies CASSLVNDQRGGSEQFF.

J is TRBJ2-5 and V is TRBV7-9; no clear D. CDR1 is SEHNR, CDR2 FQNEAQ, per germline (reference sequence). The CDR3 consists of 12 residues. V was shortened by 1 base and J by 9 bases, with 9 bases between the two germline ends. The CDR3 bases are TGTGCCAGCAGCTTAGATGTTGCGGCCCAGTACTTC. This translates into CASSLDVAAQYF.

The chain links TRBV27 to TRBJ1-2, with D unresolved. Germline assignment: CDR1 MNHEY and CDR2 SMNVEV (reference sequence). CDR3 length: 13 residues. V lost 10 bases and J 3 bases, leaving 15 bases between the germline ends. The CDR3 region is CATKLGEYYGYTF. CDR3 in DNA: TGTGCCACCAAACTTGGGGAGTACTATGGCTACACCTTC.

The rearrangement joins TRBV9 to TRBJ2-1; 13 nucleotides match TRBD2. Looked up from germline, CDR1 is SGDLS and CDR2 is YYNGEE. The CDR3 runs to 18 residues. Losses at the gene ends were 3 bases for V and 6 bases for J; bases not matched to a gene: 12. CDR3 in amino acids: CASSGGLAGSVRGNEQFF. In DNA, the CDR3 is TGTGCCAGCAGCGGGGGACTAGCGGGATCCGTTCGTGGCAATGAGCAGTTCTTC.

This clone was observed a handful of times. The gene calls are TRBV11-3 and TRBJ2-7; no clear D gene. The CDR3 extends over 14 amino acids. V was clipped by 5 bases and J by 4 bases, with 15 bases between them. Germline-derived CDR1 and CDR2 are SGHNT and YENEEA. The CDR3 DNA reads TGTGCCAGCAGCCTAGGAGCCACCATTTACGAGCAGTACTTC. Residues: CASSLGATIYEQYF.

As regards this clone: One end of the junction fails to match germline, which may point to a read error. The CDR3 loop is CSSSSIGTALGNEQFF. DNA for the CDR3: TGTTCCAGCAGCTCGATCGGGACAGCCCTAGGGAATGAGCAGTTCTTC. This chain joins TRBV7-9 and TRBJ2-1; 7 bases line up with TRBD1. Germline CDR1 and CDR2: SEHNR and FQNEAQ (reference sequence). The CDR3 totals 16 residues.

The gene calls are TRBV13 and TRBJ2-2; 8 bases map to TRBD2. CDR3 length: 16 residues. Looked up from germline, CDR1 is PRHDT and CDR2 is FYEKMQ (reference sequence). The V and J ends lost 5 bases and 3 bases, in that order; junction bases with no gene match: 8. The chain's CDR3 is CASSTRGGGYTGELFF. The CDR3 coding sequence is TGTGCCAGCAGCACTCGGGGGGGCGGATACACCGGGGAGCTGTTTTTT.

This clone has a handful of counts. This chain links TRBV19 with TRBJ2-2; 8 bases are a match to TRBD1. Losses at the gene ends were 5 bases for V and 5 bases for J; bases not matched to a gene: 7. This CDR3 has 15 residues. Germline V CDR1 and CDR2: LNHDA, SQIVND (reference sequence). The CDR3 loop reads CASSEDRVQTGELFF. DNA of the CDR3: TGTGCCAGTAGTGAGGACAGGGTCCAGACCGGGGAGCTGTTTTTT.

As concerns this clone: A junction boundary mismatches the germline segment, possibly from a read error. The rearrangement joins TRBV7-9 to TRBJ1-4; D uncertain. Germline lookup yields CDR1 SEHNR and CDR2 FQNEAQ (reference sequence). CDR3 length: 18 residues. In DNA form, the CDR3 reads TGTTCCAGCAGCTTACGGTTCCTCGGGGAACCGATCCCCGAAAAACTGTTTTTT. Protein: CSSSLRFLGEPIPEKLFF.

As to this clone: The junction departs from the called germline gene at one end, perhaps through a read error. The chain employs TRBV7-9 and TRBJ2-7; 15 nucleotides agree with TRBD2. Germline V CDR1 and CDR2: SEHNR, FQNEAQ (reference sequence). This CDR3 spans 17 amino acids. CDR3 residues: CSSSSHGLAGGPYEQYF. CDR3 DNA: TGTTCCAGCAGCTCCCATGGACTAGCGGGGGGGCCATACGAGCAGTACTTC.

This clone has more than one count but fewer than ten. The rearrangement joins TRBV23-1 to TRBJ1-5; D ambiguous. TRBV23-1 is treated as an ORF (open reading frame) with a function not yet certain. V was clipped by 0 bases and J by 6 bases, with 6 bases between them. CDR3 size: 13 residues. CDR3 nucleotides: TGCGCCAGCAGTCAATCAGGAGGTCAGCCCCAGCATTTT. Translation gives CASSQSGGQPQHF.

V gene TRBV18 combines with J gene TRBJ2-2, with TRBD1 identical over 8 bases. The J segment lost 4 bases and the V segment lost 0 bases, leaving 1 base of the junction unmatched. Germline loops: CDR1 KGHSH, CDR2 LQKENI. CDR3 size: 15 residues. The CDR3 nucleotides are TGTGCCAGCTCACCACCCACAGGGGGCACCGGGGAGCTGTTTTTT. Translated, it gives CASSPPTGGTGELFF. Looking up the rest from reference TRBV18 and TRBJ2-2 gives the full variable domain: NAGVMQNPRHLVRRRGQEARLRCSPMKGHSHVYWYRQLPEEGLKFMVYLQKENIIDESGMPKERFSAEFPKEGPSILRIQQVVRGDSAAYFCASSPPTGGTGELFFGEGSRLTVL.

The rearrangement joins TRBV6-5 to TRBJ2-7, with 12 bases identical to TRBD2. Germline lookup yields CDR1 MNHEY and CDR2 SVGAGI. The V segment lost 5 bases and the J segment 4 bases; nucleotides outside the gene matches: 6. This CDR3 is built from 15 residues. The CDR3 here is CASSTLAGGQYEQYF. CDR3 DNA sequence: TGTGCCAGCAGTACTCTAGCGGGGGGGCAATACGAGCAGTACTTC.

The J gene is TRBJ1-5, the V gene TRBV19; 9 bases are a match to TRBD1. CDR1 and CDR2 from the germline V gene are LNHDA and SQIVND (reference sequence). The CDR3 is made up of 15 amino acids. Trimming removed 7 bases from V and 7 bases from J; junction bases left unmatched: 11. CDR3 DNA sequence: TGTGCCAGTACCAGGACACAGGGGGCAGGACAGCCCCAGCATTTT. It encodes CASTRTQGAGQPQHF.

The V gene is TRBV27, the J gene TRBJ2-3; TRBD2 matches 9 bases. This CDR3 comprises 14 residues. Per germline, CDR1 MNHEY and CDR2 SMNVEV (reference sequence). Trimming at V came to 7 bases and at J to 6 bases, leaving 8 bases not matched to a gene. The CDR3 sequence is CASKVAGDGDTQYF. CDR3 coding DNA: TGTGCCAGCAAGGTAGCGGGAGACGGTGATACGCAGTATTTT.

The V and J genes are TRBV5-4 and TRBJ2-2; 7 bases agree with TRBD1. V lost 1 base and J lost 7; bases outside the gene matches: 13. The germline V gene has CDR1 SGHNT and CDR2 YYREEE (reference sequence). This CDR3 comprises 17 residues. CDR3 region: CASSLSGMGTVNGELFF. The CDR3 nucleotides read TGTGCCAGCAGCTTGAGTGGCATGGGGACAGTAAACGGGGAGCTGTTTTTT.

The rearrangement uses TRBV2 and TRBJ1-1; possibly TRBD1 for D (5 bases). Germline V gene sequence: CDR1 SNHLY, CDR2 FYNNEI. V was shortened by 2 bases and J by 1 base, with 17 bases between the two germline ends. This CDR3 has 17 residues. CDR3 nucleotides: TGTGCCAGCAGTGAAATGGGGGGGTGGTCCGGGAACACTGAAGCTTTCTTT. This sequence encodes CASSEMGGWSGNTEAFF.

The CDR3 nucleotides read TGTGCCACCAGCAGTCAGGCGAACACCGGGGAGCTGTTTTTT. It codes for CATSSQANTGELFF. The V gene is TRBV15, the J gene TRBJ2-2; D not resolved. Trimming shortened V by 3 bases and J by 0 bases, and 5 bases separated the two germline ends. Germline V gene data show CDR1 as LNHNV and CDR2 as YYDKDF (reference sequence). The CDR3 runs to 14 residues. Based on the CDR3 plus reference TRBV15 and TRBJ2-2, the full variable domain is DAMVIQNPRYQVTQFGKPVTLSCSQTLNHNVMYWYQQKSSQAPKLLFHYYDKDFNNEADTPDNFQSRRPNTSFCFLDIRSPGLGDTAMYLCATSSQANTGELFFGEGSRLTVL.

The chain carries TRBV30 and TRBJ1-1, with TRBD1 matching over 10 bases. The V and J ends lost 0 bases and 3 bases, in that order; junction bases with no gene match: 4. CDR1 and CDR2 (germline): GTSNPN, SVGIG (reference sequence). The CDR3 has 15 amino acids. The CDR3 here is CAWSVTGQGYTEAFF. The CDR3 nucleotides read TGTGCCTGGAGTGTAACGGGACAGGGGTACACTGAAGCTTTCTTT.

This rearrangement joins TRBV11-2 to TRBJ1-2; D is possibly TRBD1 (6 bases). The germline V gene has CDR1 SGHAT and CDR2 FQNNGV. V was trimmed by 7 bases and J by 8 bases, leaving 20 bases between them. The CDR3 spans 14 residues. CDR3 protein: CASTPFETGGGYTF. The CDR3 region has the DNA TGTGCCAGCACCCCGTTTGAGACAGGCGGCGGCTACACCTTC. Filled out from reference TRBV11-2 and TRBJ1-2, the complete variable domain reads EAGVAQSPRYKIIEKRQSVAFWCNPISGHATLYWYQQILGQGPKLLIQFQNNGVVDDSQLPKDRFSAERLKGVDSTLKIQPAKLEDSAVYLCASTPFETGGGYTFGSGTRLTVV.

V and J are TRBV6-1 and TRBJ2-2, with D perhaps matching TRBD1 (6 bases). Per the germline V gene, CDR1 is MNHNS and CDR2 is SASEGT. This CDR3 comprises 15 residues. V shed 6 bases and J shed 0 bases, with 11 bases lying between them. The CDR3 spells CASSPGHTNTGELFF. The CDR3, as DNA: TGTGCCAGCAGCCCGGGACACACGAACACCGGGGAGCTGTTTTTT.

This rearrangement joins TRBV5-6 to TRBJ2-1; 10 nucleotides align to TRBD2. The CDR3 contains 14 residues. Germline loops: CDR1 SGHDT, CDR2 YYEEEE. J gave up 13 bases and V 1 base, and 8 bases lay outside the gene matches. This CDR3 reads CASSLSQRGGLQFF. Written as DNA, the CDR3 is TGTGCCAGCAGCTTGAGCCAGCGGGGGGGTCTCCAGTTCTTC.

J is TRBJ2-2 and V is TRBV27, with a possible D match to TRBD1 (6 bases). Germline V gene sequence: CDR1 MNHEY, CDR2 SMNVEV (reference sequence). V was trimmed by 6 bases and J by 8 bases, leaving 13 bases between them. The CDR3 has 13 residues. DNA for the CDR3: TGTGCCAGCAGGCTAACAGGGATTGGGGAGCTGTTTTTT. This encodes CASRLTGIGELFF.

This chain connects TRBV13 to TRBJ2-7; 8 nucleotides line up with TRBD2. V dropped 6 bases and J dropped 0; count of bases not matched to a gene: 4. The CDR3 consists of 14 residues. Per germline, CDR1 PRHDT and CDR2 FYEKMQ (reference sequence). For the CDR3, the DNA is TGTGCCAGCAGAAGCGGGGGCCGCTCCTACGAGCAGTACTTC. Translated, it gives CASRSGGRSYEQYF.

This clone appeared a single time. The J gene is TRBJ1-1, the V gene TRBV6-5; 10 nucleotides line up with TRBD1. V shed 2 bases, J shed 6 bases, and the junction held 3 bases outside the gene matches. The length of the CDR3 is 14 residues. CDR1 is MNHEY, CDR2 SVGAGI, per germline. CDR3 loop: CASSYGGQGAEAFF. CDR3 nucleotide sequence: TGTGCCAGCAGTTACGGAGGACAGGGGGCTGAAGCTTTCTTT.

The chain carries TRBV5-8 and TRBJ1-2; tentatively, D is TRBD1 (5 bases). The germline gives CDR1 SGHTS, CDR2 YDEGEE. The CDR3 covers 14 residues. V lost 0 bases and J 4 bases, leaving 10 bases between the germline ends. CDR3 DNA: TGTGCCAGCAGCTTGGTCAGCAGGGCCTATGGCTACACCTTC. It translates to CASSLVSRAYGYTF.

This rearrangement joins TRBV7-7 to TRBJ2-1, with 12 bases matching TRBD2. V dropped 5 bases and J dropped 1; count of bases not matched to a gene: 6. This CDR3 spans 17 amino acids. Germline lookup yields CDR1 SSHAT and CDR2 FNYEAQ (reference sequence). The CDR3 is CASSLRTSGTSYNEQFF. The CDR3 DNA sequence: TGTGCCAGCAGCCTACGGACTAGCGGGACGTCCTACAATGAGCAGTTCTTC.